One sample yielded the 12 T cell receptor beta chains listed below, sequenced in a study of blood T cells in healthy people across ages. Sample-barcoded 5' priming and a J-beta primer mix drove a second PCR of roughly 6 to 12 cycles. TCRdb re-analysed the 5' RACE reads in MiXCR, keeping a single row per CDR3 protein. The sample has 1,800,000 or so distinct CDR3 sequences, around 42% seen once; the top ten hold about 23%. Sequencing was carried out using blood. The receptors were gathered from a human donor in good health.

The V call is TRBV7-2, the J call TRBJ1-1; TRBD1 might be the D (5 bases). CDR1 is SGHTA, CDR2 FQGNSA, per germline. Deletions cut 1 base from V and 5 bases from J, with 14 bases between. This CDR3 is 15 amino acids long. Here the CDR3 reads CASSLVGGVSTEAFF. In DNA, the CDR3 is TGTGCCAGCAGCTTAGTGGGAGGGGTCAGTACTGAAGCTTTCTTT.

V is TRBV6-2 or TRBV6-3 and J is TRBJ2-5, with unresolved D. Germline CDR1 reads MNHEY; CDR2 reads SVGEGT. The CDR3 covers 15 residues. Trimming took off 5 bases at V and 1 base at J, with 14 bases between the two ends. CDR3 nucleotides: TGTGCCAGCAGTCCTACAGTCTCCCTCCAAGAGACCCAGTACTTC. Its protein product is CASSPTVSLQETQYF.

This chain links TRBV4-3 with TRBJ1-1; the D is unclear. Trimming removed 0 bases from V and 3 bases from J, with 11 bases in between. The CDR3 covers 15 residues. Germline CDR1 reads LGHNA; CDR2 reads YSLEER. CDR3 region: CASSQESVSHTEAFF. The CDR3 nucleotides read TGCGCCAGCAGCCAAGAATCTGTTTCCCACACTGAAGCTTTCTTT.

The gene calls are TRBV20-1 and TRBJ2-3; a possible D gene is TRBD2 (5 bases). V was cut by 6 bases and J by 6 bases, with 10 bases left in between. Germline assignment: CDR1 DFQATT and CDR2 SNEGSKA (reference sequence). The CDR3 has 11 residues. The CDR3 region is CSADPSDTQYF. For the CDR3, the DNA is TGCAGTGCAGATCCTAGCGATACGCAGTATTTT.

The chain joins TRBV7-2 to TRBJ1-2; TRBD1 is a possible D gene (5 bases). Germline V gene sequence: CDR1 SGHTA, CDR2 FQGNSA. Trimming took 5 bases from V and 6 from J, leaving 13 bases between them. The CDR3 extends over 13 amino acids. The CDR3 loop is CASSRSREDGYTF. The CDR3 DNA reads TGTGCCAGCAGCAGATCCAGGGAGGATGGCTACACCTTC.

The chain has TRBV6-6 and TRBJ2-3, with TRBD1 as a possible D gene (5 bases). The CDR3 sequence is 14 residues long. V was pared by 9 bases and J by 4 bases, with 17 bases between. The V gene's germline CDR1 is MNHNY and CDR2 SVGAGI (reference sequence). CDR3 sequence reads: CASEAGIPSDTQYF. CDR3 DNA: TGTGCCAGTGAGGCAGGGATCCCCTCAGATACGCAGTATTTT.

The rearrangement links TRBV28 to TRBJ1-4; a possible D gene is TRBD1 (6 bases). Per germline, CDR1 MDHEN and CDR2 SYDVKM. V lost 5 bases and J lost 8, with 18 bases in between. The CDR3 spans 15 residues. The CDR3 nucleotides are TGTGCCAGCAGTCCTTCAGGGGCGGCGAACGAAAAACTGTTTTTT. It codes for CASSPSGAANEKLFF.

On this clonotype: Possible read error: a much larger clone is one base away. The chain uses TRBV29-1 and TRBJ2-7; D not resolved. The CDR3 is 12 residues long. The V gene lost 7 bases and the J gene lost 3 bases, with 13 bases spanning the gap. In germline, CDR1 is SQVTM, CDR2 ANQGSEA. For the CDR3, the DNA is TGCAGCGCAAAAGTTACGTTCTACGAGCAGTACTTC. Amino acid sequence: CSAKVTFYEQYF.

V usage is TRBV7-2 and J usage is TRBJ2-7; maybe TRBD1 (6 bases). V lost 1 base and J 2 bases, leaving 12 bases between the germline ends. CDR1 SGHTA and CDR2 FQGNSA come from the germline V gene. This CDR3 spans 15 amino acids. The CDR3 sequence: CASSLVSGQPYEQYF. The CDR3, as DNA: TGTGCCAGCAGCTTAGTCTCGGGACAACCCTACGAGCAGTACTTC.

The CDR3 reads CASSPRRDISYEQYF. The CDR3 nucleotides read TGTGCCAGCAGCCCACGCCGGGACATCTCCTACGAGCAGTACTTC. The gene calls are TRBV7-2 and TRBJ2-7; a possible D gene is TRBD1 (6 bases). In germline, CDR1 is SGHTA, CDR2 FQGNSA. The CDR3 sequence is 15 residues long. Trimming removed 5 bases from V and 0 bases from J, with 14 bases in between.

This clonotype showed up just once. The V and J genes are TRBV11-2 and TRBJ1-1; D gene uncertain. Germline assignment: CDR1 SGHAT and CDR2 FQNNGV. V lost 3 bases and J 7 bases, leaving 9 bases between the germline ends. The CDR3 sequence is 12 residues long. CDR3 DNA sequence: TGTGCCAGCAGCTTTGGGGAACGTGAAGCTTTCTTT. It codes for CASSFGEREAFF.

The chain has TRBV12-3 or TRBV12-4 and TRBJ2-7, with 10 bases lining up with TRBD1. J lost 3 bases, V lost 5 bases, and 7 bases had no gene match. This CDR3 spans 15 amino acids. CDR3 sequence reads: CASSPDGTGVYEQYF. CDR3 coding DNA: TGTGCCAGCAGTCCGGACGGGACAGGGGTCTACGAGCAGTACTTC.